Each of the 2 T cell receptor beta chains below was sequenced from the same sample in a study of Ad26.COV2.S vaccination and SARS-CoV-2 variants. As for treatment: 19 received Ad26.COV2.S at low or high dose, single or two shots; several received placebo; per-sample allocation not given. Samples analyzed were those drawn on day 63 after the first vaccine or placebo injection. Using immunoSEQ multiplex PCR, the repertoire was profiled, and TCRdb retains in-frame clones only, with some absent. The sample records about 500,000 clones, about 89% being singletons. The source was peripheral blood, collected in a trial of Ad26.COV2.S vaccine versus placebo. The receptor set was obtained from a person aged 18-65 years who received the Ad26.COV2.S COVID-19 vaccine or a placebo.

The chain's CDR3 is CASRTGQPLYGYTF. CDR3 bases: TGTGCCAGCAGAACCGGACAGCCCCTTTATGGCTACACCTTC. The chain is built from TRBV27 and TRBJ1-2; D is possibly TRBD1 (6 bases). The CDR3 is made up of 14 amino acids. V lost 6 bases to trimming and J lost 5 bases, with 16 bases between them. Germline V gene lookup returns CDR1 MNHEY and CDR2 SMNVEV (reference sequence).

This clone was seen only once. The rearrangement uses TRBV6-5 and TRBJ2-7; 8 bases are a match to TRBD2. This CDR3 is 15 amino acids long. Per germline, CDR1 MNHEY and CDR2 SVGAGI. V lost 3 bases and J lost 2; bases outside the gene matches: 6. Here the CDR3 DNA reads TGTGCCAGCAGTTATACAGCGGGGGCCCCCTACGAGCAGTACTTC. This sequence encodes CASSYTAGAPYEQYF.